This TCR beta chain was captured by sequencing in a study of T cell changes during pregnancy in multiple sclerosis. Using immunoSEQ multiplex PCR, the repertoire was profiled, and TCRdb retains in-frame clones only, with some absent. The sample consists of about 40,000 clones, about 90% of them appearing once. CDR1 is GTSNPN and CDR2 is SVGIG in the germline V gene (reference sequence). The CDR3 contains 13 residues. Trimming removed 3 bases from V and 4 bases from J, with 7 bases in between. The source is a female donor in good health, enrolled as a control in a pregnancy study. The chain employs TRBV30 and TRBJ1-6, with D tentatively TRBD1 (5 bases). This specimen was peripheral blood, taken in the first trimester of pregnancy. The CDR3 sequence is CAWRDTYNSPLHF. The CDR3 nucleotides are TGTGCCTGGAGGGACACTTATAATTCACCCCTCCACTTT.